This T cell receptor beta chain came from a study of blood T cell repertoires in COVID-19. As for the study in general: T cells, B-cell-depleted T cells, or PBMCs supplied cDNA or gDNA.

Profiling relied on immunoSEQ multiplex PCR, and the TCRdb table lists in-frame clones only, not all of them. Of 300,000 to 350,000 clones in the sample, around nine tenths were seen once. This CDR3 spans 15 amino acids. Germline V gene lookup returns CDR1 SGHVS and CDR2 FNYEAQ. The germline V and J ends were trimmed by 1 base and 5 bases, with 14 bases remaining between them. Sample: peripheral blood. This TCR derives from a woman in her twenties or thirties with COVID-19, enrolled during active disease. This sequence joins TRBV7-6 and TRBJ2-5, with TRBD2 as a possible D gene (6 bases). The DNA of the CDR3 is TGTGCCAGCAGCTTAGGGGTGGGGGGAGGCGAGACCCAGTACTTC. It codes for CASSLGVGGGETQYF.